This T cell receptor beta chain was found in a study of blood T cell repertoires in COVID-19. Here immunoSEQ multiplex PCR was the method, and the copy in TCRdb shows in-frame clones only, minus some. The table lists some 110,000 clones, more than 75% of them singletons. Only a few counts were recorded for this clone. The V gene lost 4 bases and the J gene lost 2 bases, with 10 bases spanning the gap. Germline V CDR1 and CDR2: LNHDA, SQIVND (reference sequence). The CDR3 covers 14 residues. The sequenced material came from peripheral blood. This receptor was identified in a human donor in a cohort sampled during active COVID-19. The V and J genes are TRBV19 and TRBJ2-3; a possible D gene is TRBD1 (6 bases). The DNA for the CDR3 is TGTGCCAGTAGTAGGGACACCGTCACAGATACGCAGTATTTT. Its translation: CASSRDTVTDTQYF.